Listed below are T cell receptor beta chains from one sample, sequenced in a study of prognosis after radiotherapy for stage I lung cancer. MiXCR, run by TCRdb on the multiplex PCR reads, gives a single entry per CDR3 protein. In the table there are some 36,000 distinct CDR3 sequences, roughly a quarter of which are singletons. The sample in question was PBMCs, obtained before or after stereotactic body radiation therapy (not recorded which). Source of these receptors: a donor aged 50 or older with non-small cell lung cancer. CDR3s include the opening cysteine and the closing phenylalanine or tryptophan. Fields, in order: CDR3 protein, CDR3 DNA, clone size, D gene, J gene, V gene. A D gene is named only where the DNA matches it firmly. The size entry is marked missing in some rows and otherwise reads once, few, many or a size class.

CASSFRKETQYF | TGTGCCAGTAGTTTCAGGAAAGAGACCCAGTACTTC | many | NA | TRBJ2-5 | TRBV19
CSAGGYEQYF | TGCAGTGCGGGGGGCTACGAGCAGTACTTC | NA | NA | TRBJ2-7 | TRBV20-1
CASRAVRSYEQYF | TGTGCCAGCAGGGCAGTTAGGTCCTACGAGCAGTACTTC | many | NA | TRBJ2-7 | TRBV25-1
CASSSSGHENTEAFF | TGCGCCAGCAGCTCCTCGGGGCATGAGAACACTGAAGCTTTCTTT | NA | NA | TRBJ1-1 | TRBV5-1
CAWREAFGSGSSYNEQFF | TGTGCCTGGAGGGAGGCCTTCGGTAGCGGGAGTTCGTACAATGAGCAGTTCTTC | many | TRBD2 | TRBJ2-1 | TRBV30
CASSDQVRQGKVLDRGKETQYF | TGTGCCAGCAGTGACCAGGTTAGACAGGGGAAAGTTTTGGATAGAGGGAAAGAGACCCAGTACTTC | many | TRBD1 | TRBJ2-5 | TRBV6-4
CASSIDPRTAGYTF | TGTGCCAGTAGTATAGATCCCCGGACAGCTGGCTACACCTTC | many | NA | TRBJ1-2 | TRBV19
CAWLPQREGPDTQYF | TGTGCCTGGTTACCTCAGCGGGAGGGCCCAGATACGCAGTATTTT | many | TRBD2 | TRBJ2-3 | TRBV30
CASIVGARHTGELFF | TGCGCCAGCATTGTGGGGGCGCGGCACACCGGGGAGCTGTTTTTT | NA | NA | TRBJ2-2 | TRBV10-2
CASSVAGGVGAGELFF | TGTGCCAGCAGCGTAGCTGGAGGGGTTGGCGCCGGGGAGCTGTTTTTT | many | NA | TRBJ2-2 | TRBV9
CASSYPGTDNEQFF | TGTGCCAGCAGTTATCCCGGGACCGACAATGAGCAGTTCTTC | many | NA | TRBJ2-1 | TRBV27
CSAFSPNAWGTEAFF | TGCAGTGCCTTCAGCCCCAACGCCTGGGGGACTGAAGCTTTCTTT | many | NA | TRBJ1-1 | TRBV20-1
CASSPGTSGTYTLELFF | TGCGCCAGCAGCCCCGGGACTAGCGGGACTTACACCTTGGAGCTGTTTTTT | NA | TRBD2 | TRBJ2-2 | TRBV5-1
CASSGGGTSGGYEQFF | TGTGCCAGCAGTGGGGGGGGGACTAGCGGGGGATATGAGCAGTTCTTC | many | TRBD2 | TRBJ2-1 | TRBV6-1
CASSLLDPLRAFF | TGTGCCAGCAGTTTATTGGACCCCCTTAGGGCTTTCTTT | many | NA | TRBJ1-1 | TRBV28
CATKQGAADTQYF | TGTGCCACGAAACAGGGAGCAGCAGATACGCAGTATTTT | many | NA | TRBJ2-3 | TRBV24-1
CASSPGQGGETQYF | TGTGCCAGCAGCCCGGGACAGGGGGGAGAGACCCAGTACTTC | many | TRBD1 | TRBJ2-5 | TRBV7-3
CSARDPSGRDYEQYF | TGCAGTGCTAGAGACCCTAGCGGGAGGGACTACGAGCAGTACTTC | medium-sized | TRBD2 | TRBJ2-7 | TRBV20-1
CATSDWQGLGEQFF | TGTGCCACCAGTGATTGGCAGGGTTTAGGTGAGCAGTTCTTC | many | NA | TRBJ2-1 | TRBV24-1
CASEVSNTGELFF | TGCGCCAGCGAGGTGTCGAACACCGGGGAGCTGTTTTTT | many | NA | TRBJ2-2 | TRBV5-1
CASSKQGQIEAFF | TGTGCCAGCAGCAAACAAGGACAGATTGAAGCTTTCTTT | many | NA | TRBJ1-1 | TRBV14
CASSLAAPGKSYNSPLHF | TGTGCCAGCAGTTTAGCGGCGCCCGGCAAGTCCTATAATTCACCCCTCCACTTT | NA | NA | TRBJ1-6 | TRBV27
CASSFGTGNGYTF | TGTGCCAGCAGTTTTGGGACAGGGAATGGCTACACCTTC | many | TRBD1 | TRBJ1-2 | TRBV27
CASSPNPNHRTGIRGSYNSPLHF | TGTGCCAGCAGCCCAAACCCCAACCACAGGACGGGCATTAGGGGCTCCTATAATTCACCCCTCCACTTT | many | NA | TRBJ1-6 | TRBV5-5
CASNWGGAGSETQYF | TGTGCCAGCAACTGGGGGGGGGCAGGGTCAGAGACCCAGTACTTC | many | NA | TRBJ2-5 | TRBV5-8
CASSLGQGNQPQHF | TGTGCCAGCAGCTTAGGACAAGGTAATCAGCCCCAGCATTTT | many | NA | TRBJ1-5 | TRBV11-2
CASSLVGVGSGEQYF | TGCGCCAGCAGCTTGGTTGGGGTCGGGTCGGGTGAGCAGTACTTC | many | NA | TRBJ2-7 | TRBV5-1
CSASDSGVNTGELFF | TGCAGTGCTAGTGACTCAGGGGTGAACACCGGGGAGCTGTTTTTT | many | NA | TRBJ2-2 | TRBV20-1
CASRHAGLAGGEQFF | TGCGCCAGCAGACATGCTGGACTAGCGGGAGGGGAGCAGTTCTTC | many | TRBD2 | TRBJ2-1 | TRBV4-1
CAISAGQGVKETQYF | TGTGCCATCAGTGCAGGACAGGGAGTCAAAGAGACCCAGTACTTC | many | TRBD1 | TRBJ2-5 | TRBV10-3
CASSLGHRVTNTGELFF | TGTGCCAGCAGCTTAGGACACAGGGTGACGAACACCGGGGAGCTGTTTTTT | many | NA | TRBJ2-2 | TRBV7-9
CAWSAAENTEAFF | TGTGCCTGGAGTGCCGCGGAGAACACTGAAGCTTTCTTT | many | NA | TRBJ1-1 | TRBV30
CASSPFGVNTEAFF | TGTGCCAGCTCACCATTCGGGGTGAACACTGAAGCTTTCTTT | NA | NA | TRBJ1-1 | TRBV18
CASSPGVNYGYTF | TGTGCCAGCTCACCAGGTGTTAACTATGGCTACACCTTC | many | NA | TRBJ1-2 | TRBV18
CASSEGPYGYTF | TGTGCCAGCAGTGAGGGTCCATATGGCTACACCTTC | many | NA | TRBJ1-2 | TRBV6-1
CASSLVDGNTIYF | TGTGCCAGCAGCTTAGTGGATGGAAACACCATATATTTT | many | NA | TRBJ1-3 | TRBV7-9
CASSQELAVKNIQYF | TGTGCCAGCAGCCAAGAACTAGCGGTGAAAAACATTCAGTACTTC | NA | TRBD2 | TRBJ2-4 | TRBV3-1
CATSDFSGAKYF | TGTGCCACCAGTGATTTTTCAGGGGCCAAGTACTTC | NA | NA | TRBJ2-7 | TRBV24-1
CASSLMGPNYGYTF | TGTGCCAGCAGCTTGATGGGCCCGAACTATGGCTACACCTTC | many | NA | TRBJ1-2 | TRBV5-4
CASSPGQTIYGYTF | TGTGCCAGCTCACCAGGGCAGACAATCTATGGCTACACCTTC | many | NA | TRBJ1-2 | TRBV18
CSAMPYAGVRTEAFF | TGCAGTGCTATGCCCTACGCAGGGGTCAGGACTGAAGCTTTCTTT | many | NA | TRBJ1-1 | TRBV20-1
CASSIGLGGYNEKLFF | TGTGCCAGTAGTATTGGTCTCGGGGGGTATAATGAAAAACTGTTTTTT | many | NA | TRBJ1-4 | TRBV19
CASSPYRHTEAFF | TGTGCCAGCAGCCCCTATCGGCACACTGAAGCTTTCTTT | many | NA | TRBJ1-1 | TRBV7-9
CASSEAGVYGYTF | TGTGCCAGCAGTGAAGCAGGGGTTTATGGCTACACCTTC | many | NA | TRBJ1-2 | TRBV2
CASSGPQGPTDTQYF | TGCGCCAGCAGCGGCCCCCAGGGGCCCACAGATACGCAGTATTTT | NA | NA | TRBJ2-3 | TRBV5-1
CSARYLAGETQYF | TGCAGTGCTAGGTATCTAGCGGGGGAGACCCAGTACTTC | many | TRBD2 | TRBJ2-5 | TRBV20-1
CASRRQGVGNSPLHF | TGTGCCAGCAGGAGACAGGGAGTAGGAAATTCACCCCTCCACTTT | many | TRBD1 | TRBJ1-6 | TRBV2
CSARLGTGWTDTQYF | TGCAGTGCTAGGCTCGGGACAGGGTGGACAGATACGCAGTATTTT | many | TRBD1 | TRBJ2-3 | TRBV20-1
CASSRDIGPNQPQHF | TGTGCCAGCAGCCGCGATATCGGACCCAATCAGCCCCAGCATTTT | many | NA | TRBJ1-5 | TRBV6-1
CASTRGTAGNTIYF | TGCGCCAGCACCCGGGGGACGGCTGGAAACACCATATATTTT | many | NA | TRBJ1-3 | TRBV10-2
CASSPRNKQSVSGANVLTF | TGTGCCAGCAGCCCCCGTAATAAGCAGTCCGTCTCTGGGGCCAACGTCCTGACTTTC | few | NA | TRBJ2-6 | TRBV7-9